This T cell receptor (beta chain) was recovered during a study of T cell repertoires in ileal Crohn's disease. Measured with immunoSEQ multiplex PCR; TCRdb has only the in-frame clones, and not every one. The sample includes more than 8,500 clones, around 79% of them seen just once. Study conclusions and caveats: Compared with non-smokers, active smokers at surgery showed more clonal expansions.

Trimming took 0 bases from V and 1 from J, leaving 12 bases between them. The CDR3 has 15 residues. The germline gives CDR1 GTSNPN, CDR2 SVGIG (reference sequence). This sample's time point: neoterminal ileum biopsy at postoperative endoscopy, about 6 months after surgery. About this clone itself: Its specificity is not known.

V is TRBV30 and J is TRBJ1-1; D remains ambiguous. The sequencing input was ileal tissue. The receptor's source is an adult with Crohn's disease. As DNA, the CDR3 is TGTGCCTGGAGTGTACGAGGGTTGGAGAACACTGAAGCTTTCTTT. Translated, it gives CAWSVRGLENTEAFF. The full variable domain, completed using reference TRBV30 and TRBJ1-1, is SQTIHQWPATLVQPVGSPLSLECTVEGTSNPNLYWYRQAAGRGLQLLFYSVGIGQISSEVPQNLSASRPQDRQFILSSKKLLLSDSGFYLCAWSVRGLENTEAFFGQGTRLTVV.